These 13 T cell receptor beta chains were sequenced from one sample in a study of blood T cells in healthy people across ages (dated by TCRdb to the mid-2010s). The method was 5' RACE. The sequencer listed for this sample is Illumina HiSeq 2500. The second PCR ran for about 7 to 11 cycles and used a J-beta primer mix along with a sample-barcoded 5' primer. TCRdb cleaned the public reads at Q25 with fastp, built clones with MiXCR and kept in-frame beta chains. Under each unique CDR3 protein, matching rows form one entry showing the most common genes and DNA. Present in this sample are some 640,000 distinct CDR3 sequences, roughly 50% of which were seen just once. The ten largest make up about a third of the sample. Source material: blood. The origin of the receptors is a woman aged 55-69 years in good health.

The rearrangement links TRBV20-1 to TRBJ2-1, with 8 bases that match TRBD1. The CDR3 is 14 amino acids. Per the germline V gene, CDR1 is DFQATT and CDR2 is SNEGSKA (reference sequence). V lost 5 bases, J lost 8 bases, and 11 bases stayed unmatched. CDR3 protein: CSAPIGTGRDEQFF. The DNA of the CDR3 is TGCAGTGCTCCCATCGGGACAGGTCGAGATGAGCAGTTCTTC.

This sequence joins TRBV6-5 and TRBJ1-6, with D tentatively TRBD1 (6 bases). The CDR3 contains 14 residues. V was cut by 0 bases and J by 10 bases, with 10 bases left in between. Germline lookup yields CDR1 MNHEY and CDR2 SVGAGI. CDR3 in amino acids: CASSYSQGMSPLHF. The CDR3 bases are TGTGCCAGCAGTTACTCTCAGGGGATGTCACCCCTCCACTTT.

This clonotype was counted between two and nine times. V usage is TRBV5-6 and J usage is TRBJ1-2; perhaps TRBD1 as D (5 bases). Trimming stripped 4 bases from V and 3 bases from J, with 10 bases between. Germline-derived CDR1 and CDR2 are SGHDT and YYEEEE. CDR3 length: 13 amino acids. This CDR3 reads CASSAGLHYGYTF. CDR3 sequence (DNA): TGTGCCAGCAGCGCAGGGTTGCACTATGGCTACACCTTC.

The chain uses TRBV7-8 and TRBJ2-7, with a tentative D call TRBD1 (6 bases). V dropped 1 base and J dropped 4 bases, with 17 bases sitting between them. The CDR3 extends over 16 amino acids. The germline V gene encodes CDR1 SGHVS and CDR2 FQNEAQ. The CDR3 DNA sequence: TGTGCCAGCAGCTTAGATGTAGGGACACTCAAATACGAGCAGTACTTC. As protein: CASSLDVGTLKYEQYF.

The chain has TRBV20-1 and TRBJ2-7; D not certain. Germline-derived CDR1 and CDR2 are DFQATT and SNEGSKA (reference sequence). The CDR3 is made up of 14 amino acids. The V and J ends lost 3 bases and 2 bases respectively, with 14 bases between them. CDR3 amino acids: CSARSGWVPYEQYF. The DNA for the CDR3 is TGCAGTGCTAGGTCTGGATGGGTTCCCTACGAGCAGTACTTC.

This clonotype was found a few times. The CDR3 here is CASSLYNPYRRGLAIADTQYF. CDR3 DNA: TGTGCCAGCAGTCTCTACAACCCCTACCGGAGAGGACTAGCGATCGCAGATACGCAGTATTTT. The chain links TRBV27 to TRBJ2-3, with TRBD2 identical over 9 bases. CDR1 is MNHEY and CDR2 is SMNVEV in the germline V gene (reference sequence). This CDR3 has 21 residues. Trimming at V came to 5 bases and at J to 4 bases, leaving 25 bases not matched to a gene.

The V and J genes are TRBV24-1 and TRBJ2-4; 10 nucleotides line up with TRBD1. V lost 4 bases to trimming and J lost 6 bases; unmatched junction nucleotides: 8. This CDR3 contains 16 residues. CDR1 is KGHDR and CDR2 is SFDVKD in the germline V gene. The CDR3 nucleotides are TGTGCCACCAGTGACCCAGGACAGGGGGGGAGAAACATTCAGTACTTC. Translated, it gives CATSDPGQGGRNIQYF.

This sequence joins TRBV6-2 or TRBV6-3 and TRBJ2-4; D gene uncertain. The J call may be incorrect, as the DNA end agrees better with TRBJ2-7. Germline V gene lookup returns CDR1 MNHEY and CDR2 SVGEGT. This CDR3 contains 14 residues. The chain's CDR3 is CASRVTGRNYEQYF. The CDR3 nucleotides read TGTGCCAGCAGGGTGACTGGGCGGAACTACGAGCAGTACTTC.

Concerning this clonotype: The junction departs from the called germline gene at one end, perhaps through a read error. The gene calls are TRBV9 and TRBJ1-5; D gene unclear. The CDR3 is 13 residues long. CDR1 is SGDLS and CDR2 is YYNGEE in the germline V gene. The CDR3 DNA reads TGTGCCATCAGCGTAGGAGGTTGCCAGCCCCAGCATTTT. The encoded protein is CAISVGGCQPQHF.

The rearrangement joins TRBV20-1 to TRBJ2-1; D remains ambiguous. Trimming shortened V by 2 bases and J by 4 bases, and 6 bases separated the two germline ends. CDR3 length equals 12 residues. Germline loops: CDR1 DFQATT, CDR2 SNEGSKA (reference sequence). The CDR3 DNA reads TGCAGTGCTAGAAAGCTGTACAATGAGCAGTTCTTC. This translates into CSARKLYNEQFF.

Regarding this clonotype: Given a much more abundant clone one base away, this may be a read error. The chain has TRBV6-2 or TRBV6-3 and TRBJ2-2; D is ambiguous. The germline V gene encodes CDR1 MNHEY and CDR2 SVGEGT. V dropped 6 bases and J dropped 5 bases, with 4 bases sitting between them. The CDR3 is 11 residues long. DNA for the CDR3: TGTGCCAGCAGCTGGACCGGGGAGCTGTTTTTT. Translating it yields CASSWTGELFF.

The count of this clonotype is one. A much larger clonotype is one base distant, so this may be a read error. The gene calls are TRBV15 and TRBJ2-3; possibly TRBD2 for D (5 bases). Per the germline V gene, CDR1 is LNHNV and CDR2 is YYDKDF (reference sequence). This CDR3 is built from 15 residues. V shed 5 bases and J shed 3 bases, with 15 bases lying between them. The CDR3 nucleotides are TGTGCCACCAGCGGAACACCGGGATCAACAGATACGCAGTATTTT. Protein: CATSGTPGSTDTQYF.

In this sample, this clonotype turned up a few times. The rearrangement joins TRBV28 to TRBJ2-3; TRBD1 matches at 7 bases. The CDR3 length is 14 residues. Germline assignment: CDR1 MDHEN and CDR2 SYDVKM. Losses at the gene ends were 7 bases for V and 5 bases for J; bases not matched to a gene: 9. CDR3: CASNPGGWEDTQYF. The DNA for the CDR3 is TGTGCCAGCAATCCAGGGGGATGGGAAGATACGCAGTATTTT.